This T cell receptor (beta chain) was profiled in a study of T cell responses to AZD1222 COVID-19 vaccine. Trimming shortened V by 5 bases and J by 5 bases, and 15 bases separated the two germline ends. CDR1 is SEHNR and CDR2 is FQNEAQ in the germline V gene (reference sequence). The CDR3 length is 15 residues. The assay was immunoSEQ multiplex PCR, and TCRdb's table has in-frame clones only and misses some. The sample lists over 150,000 clones; around 88% were seen once. The V call is TRBV7-9, the J call TRBJ1-4; D is unresolved. Here the sequenced sample was peripheral blood, taken 28 days after the second AZD1222 dose. The TCR sequence derives from an adult who received the AZD1222 COVID-19 vaccine. CDR3 region: CASSLDGARNEKLFF. CDR3 nucleotide sequence: TGTGCCAGCAGCCTAGACGGAGCCCGGAATGAAAAACTGTTTTTT. The whole variable domain, remainder taken from reference TRBV7-9 and TRBJ1-4, is DTGVSQNPRHKITKRGQNVTFRCDPISEHNRLYWYRQTLGQGPEFLTYFQNEAQLEKSRLLSDRFSAERPKGSFSTLEIQRTEQGDSAMYLCASSLDGARNEKLFFGSGTQLSVL.